Each of the 23 T cell receptor beta chains below was sequenced from the same sample in a study of regulatory T cells in long-lasting Graves disease. Researchers made TCR beta libraries by using iRepertoire HTBI primers and running Arm-PCR on CDR3 regions. TCRdb called the multiplex PCR reads again in MiXCR, with one record for every CDR3 protein. The sample includes around 480,000 distinct CDR3 sequences, roughly 16% of them seen just once. Time point of the sample: newly diagnosed GD, antithyroid drugs for less than 3 months. Extracted RNA from PBMCs served as the source of the TCR library. This sample also appeared in a second study, on T cells in Graves' hyperthyroidism and ophthalmopathy.

Source: peripheral blood mononuclear cells (PBMCs), taken at new diagnosis, from a patient treated with antithyroid drugs. These receptors were collected from a man in his forties or fifties with Graves disease.

On this clonotype itself: A much more abundant neighbour one base away suggests this may be a read error. The chain carries TRBV20-1 and TRBJ2-5, with a tentative D call TRBD2 (5 bases). This CDR3 has 17 amino acids. Germline V gene lookup returns CDR1 DFQATT and CDR2 SNEGSKA (reference sequence). The CDR3 DNA reads TGCAGTGTTAGAGATGGTCGTGTGGGAGCAGTGGGGGAGACCCAGTACTTC. Translating it yields CSVRDGRVGAVGETQYF.

In its sample, this clonotype was seen many times. This chain connects TRBV7-9 to TRBJ2-7, with 13 bases that match TRBD2. CDR1 is SEHNR, CDR2 FQNEAQ, per germline (reference sequence). With V trimmed by 5 bases and J by 7 bases, 8 bases remained unmatched. The CDR3 consists of 15 residues. The CDR3 nucleotides are TGTGCCAGCAGCCAAAAGGGGGGACTAGCGGGAGAGCAGTACTTC. Its protein is CASSQKGGLAGEQYF.

The CDR3 sequence: CATSRDPPGSLGETQYF. The CDR3 DNA reads as TGTGCCACCAGCAGAGATCCCCCAGGGTCGTTGGGAGAGACCCAGTACTTC. V gene TRBV15 combines with J gene TRBJ2-1, with D perhaps matching TRBD1 (5 bases). With the DNA end fitting TRBJ2-5 better, the J assignment may be wrong. The CDR3 is made up of 17 amino acids. Germline V CDR1 and CDR2: LNHNV, YYDKDF (reference sequence).

Comments on this clonotype: One end of the junction varies from germline; a read error may be responsible. The chain is built from TRBV5-1 and TRBJ1-2; D remains unclear. The germline V gene has CDR1 SGHRS and CDR2 YFSETQ. This CDR3 region has 15 residues. The CDR3 sequence: CASSLFQRANYGYTF. For the CDR3, the DNA is TGTGCCAGCAGCTTGTTTCAGAGAGCTAACTATGGCTACACCTTC.

In this sample, this clonotype turned up a few times. This chain uses TRBV5-4 with TRBJ2-5; 11 positions match TRBD2. The CDR3 is 17 amino acids. Looked up from germline, CDR1 is SGHNT and CDR2 is YYREEE (reference sequence). Germline trimming cut 2 bases from V and 3 bases from J; bases unmatched to any gene: 9. This chain's CDR3 is CASSFHRRGLAEETQYF. CDR3 DNA: TGTGCCAGCAGCTTTCATAGGAGGGGACTAGCGGAAGAGACCCAGTACTTC.

J is TRBJ2-1 and V is TRBV12-3 or TRBV12-4; TRBD2 agrees at 8 bases. CDR3 length: 15 residues. The V and J ends lost 0 bases and 6 bases, in that order; junction bases with no gene match: 4. The CDR3 nucleotides are TGTGCCAGCAGTTTAGCCGGGGGGGCCATCAATGAGCAGTTCTTC. Translated, it gives CASSLAGGAINEQFF.

Concerning this clonotype: A far larger clone is off by one base, so a read error is likely. V gene TRBV20-1 combines with J gene TRBJ2-7; 11 positions match TRBD2. Germline trimming cut 1 base from V and 7 bases from J; bases unmatched to any gene: 9. The CDR3 runs to 15 residues. Germline CDR1 is DFQATT and CDR2 is SNEGSKA (reference sequence). The CDR3 protein is CSARVAGGIRNEQYF. The CDR3 bases are TGCAGTGCTAGAGTAGCGGGAGGGATTCGAAATGAGCAGTACTTC.

This clonotype came up a few times. A much bigger clone sits one base away, suggesting this may be a read error. V is TRBV12-3 or TRBV12-4 and J is TRBJ2-7, with a possible D match to TRBD2 (6 bases). The CDR3 has 15 residues. CDR3 sequence: CASSSPTGLPSEQHF. In DNA form, the CDR3 reads TGTGCCAGCAGTTCCCCTACGGGACTCCCTTCTGAGCAGCACTTC.

The chain links TRBV10-2 to TRBJ2-3; D assignment may be TRBD1 or TRBD2 (5 bases each). The germline V gene encodes CDR1 WSHSY and CDR2 SAAADI. V was pared by 6 bases and J by 0 bases, with 13 bases between. CDR3 length: 15 amino acids. Here the CDR3 reads CASRLGTRSTDTQYF. Here the CDR3 DNA reads TGCGCCAGCAGACTTGGGACCCGTAGCACAGATACGCAGTATTTT.

This clonotype was found a few times. V is TRBV12-3 or TRBV12-4 and J is TRBJ2-1; D is unresolved. This CDR3 is built from 14 residues. V was pared by 4 bases and J by 4 bases, with 11 bases between. In DNA, the CDR3 is TGTGCCAGCAGTTCCCCGGACGGATACAATGAGCAGTTCTTC. Amino acids: CASSSPDGYNEQFF.

The sample holds many counts of this clonotype. V is TRBV2 and J is TRBJ2-7, with 8 bases aligning to TRBD1. Losses at the gene ends were 3 bases for V and 6 bases for J; bases not matched to a gene: 10. Germline CDR1 is SNHLY and CDR2 is FYNNEI. The CDR3 runs 15 residues. CDR3 nucleotides: TGTGCCAGCAGTGACGGACAGGGAAGAAGAAGCGAGCAGTACTTC. This sequence encodes CASSDGQGRRSEQYF.

Only a few counts were recorded for this clonotype. The CDR3 here is CAWSVGRGTYNEQFF. CDR3 DNA: TGTGCCTGGAGTGTGGGAAGGGGGACCTACAATGAGCAGTTCTTC. The chain links TRBV30 to TRBJ2-1; a weak D match, TRBD1 (6 bases). The CDR3 spans 15 residues. Germline V lookup: CDR1 GTSNPN, CDR2 SVGIG (reference sequence). Trimming removed 0 bases from V and 2 bases from J, with 11 bases in between.

On this clonotype itself: The missing conserved phenylalanine or tryptophan at the end of this CDR3 makes a read error likely. This sequence joins TRBV7-2 and TRBJ2-7; 8 positions match TRBD2. The trim removed 4 bases at V and 6 bases at J, leaving 11 bases unmatched. Germline V lookup: CDR1 SGHTA, CDR2 FQGNSA. The CDR3 contains 15 residues. The CDR3 is CASSSSGAGVVEQYL. As DNA, the CDR3 is TGTGCCAGCAGCTCCTCGGGAGCGGGAGTAGTCGAGCAGTACCTC.

This clonotype was seen repeatedly, ten times or more. The rearrangement links TRBV6-5 to TRBJ2-7; 8 bases map to TRBD1. The CDR3 is made up of 14 amino acids. Germline V gene lookup returns CDR1 MNHEY and CDR2 SVGAGI. V trimming: 8 bases; J trimming: 2 bases; junction bases outside the gene matches: 8. The CDR3 region is CASRSDRATYEQYF. The CDR3 DNA follows: TGTGCCAGCCGTTCGGACAGGGCAACCTACGAGCAGTACTTC.

V and J are TRBV15 and TRBJ1-5; D call uncertain. The CDR3 runs 14 residues. V dropped 2 bases and J dropped 6 bases, with 11 bases sitting between them. Germline lookup yields CDR1 LNHNV and CDR2 YYDKDF (reference sequence). The CDR3 nucleotides are TGTGCCACCAGCAGACCTCAAGGCGGTCAGCCCCAGCATTTT. Residues: CATSRPQGGQPQHF.

This clonotype appeared a few times. Written as DNA, the CDR3 is TGTGCCACCAGTGACCTAGCGGAGACAGATACGCAGTATTTT. It codes for CATSDLAETDTQYF. J is TRBJ2-3 and V is TRBV24-1, with 7 bases fitting TRBD2. Germline V gene sequence: CDR1 KGHDR, CDR2 SFDVKD. The CDR3 runs to 14 residues. With V trimmed by 4 bases and J by 3 bases, 3 bases remained unmatched.

The sample holds many counts of this clonotype. The chain is built from TRBV30 and TRBJ2-1; the match to TRBD1 covers 9 bases. Germline-derived CDR1 and CDR2 are GTSNPN and SVGIG (reference sequence). Losses at the gene ends were 0 bases for V and 8 bases for J; bases not matched to a gene: 14. The CDR3 loop spans 17 amino acids. The CDR3 bases are TGTGCCTGGAGTGTACGGGCGTGGGGGACAGGGAAATATGAGCAGTTCTTC. Residues: CAWSVRAWGTGKYEQFF.

This clonotype has a handful of counts. A read error is possible here, since a much larger clone lies one base away. The V call is TRBV7-2, the J call TRBJ2-7, with D possibly matching TRBD2 (7 bases). The CDR3 has 14 residues. The germline V and J ends were trimmed by 5 bases and 6 bases, with 17 bases remaining between them. Germline CDR1 SGHTA, CDR2 FQGNSA. This chain's CDR3 is CASSRRGGTCEQYF. In DNA, the CDR3 is TGTGCCAGCAGCCGAAGGGGGGGGACCTGCGAGCAGTACTTC.

This clonotype has more than one count but fewer than ten. This chain joins TRBV20-1 and TRBJ1-5, with TRBD1 matching 9 bases. The CDR3 contains 13 residues. Germline loops: CDR1 DFQATT, CDR2 SNEGSKA (reference sequence). Trimming removed 6 bases from V and 7 bases from J; junction bases left unmatched: 7. This CDR3 reads CSAGQGVSQPQHF. Here the CDR3 DNA reads TGCAGTGCGGGACAGGGTGTCAGCCAGCCCCAGCATTTT.

This clonotype was detected ten times or more. The chain couples TRBV29-1 to TRBJ2-1; D might be TRBD1 or TRBD2, each matching 5 bases. CDR1 SQVTM and CDR2 ANQGSEA come from the germline V gene. V lost 4 bases, J lost 4 bases, and 5 bases lay in between. This CDR3 is 11 amino acids long. This CDR3 is CSVGGYNEQFF. CDR3 DNA: TGCAGCGTTGGGGGGTACAATGAGCAGTTCTTC.

This rearrangement joins TRBV20-1 to TRBJ2-7, with D possibly being TRBD1 or TRBD2 (5 bases each). CDR1 and CDR2 from the germline V gene are DFQATT and SNEGSKA (reference sequence). Trimming removed 4 bases from V and 1 base from J, with 20 bases in between. This CDR3 is built from 16 residues. CDR3 bases: TGCAGTGCTACGCCCTTTGCAGGGAGTAGTTCCTACGAGCAGTACTTC. This codes for CSATPFAGSSSYEQYF.

At least ten counts were recorded for this clonotype. CDR3 in amino acids: CASSVLRVNTEAFF. The DNA of the CDR3 is TGTGCCAGCAGTGTACTAAGGGTGAACACTGAAGCTTTCTTT. V usage is TRBV6-1 and J usage is TRBJ1-1, with D unclear. V lost 4 bases, J lost 0 bases, and 9 bases lay in between. The CDR3 loop spans 14 amino acids. Germline lookup yields CDR1 MNHNS and CDR2 SASEGT.

In its sample, this clonotype was seen a few times. V and J are TRBV7-2 and TRBJ2-6; D ambiguous. Trimming removed 2 bases at V and 4 bases at J, with 6 bases between. The CDR3 runs to 14 residues. Germline CDR1 SGHTA, CDR2 FQGNSA. CDR3 residues: CASSLYTGANVLTF. The CDR3 region has the DNA TGTGCCAGCAGCTTATATACCGGGGCCAACGTCCTGACTTTC.